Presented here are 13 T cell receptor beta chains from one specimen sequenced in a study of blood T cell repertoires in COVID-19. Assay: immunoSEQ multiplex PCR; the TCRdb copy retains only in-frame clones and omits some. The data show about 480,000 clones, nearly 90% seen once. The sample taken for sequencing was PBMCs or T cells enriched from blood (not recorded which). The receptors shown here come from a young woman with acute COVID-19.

CDR3 region: CASSPPDSHSEQFF. DNA for the CDR3: TGTGCCAGCAGCCCCCCAGACAGTCATAGTGAGCAGTTCTTC. This chain connects TRBV28 to TRBJ2-1; tentative D call: TRBD1 (5 bases). This CDR3 is 14 amino acids long. V was cut by 6 bases and J by 9 bases, with 18 bases left in between. Germline loops: CDR1 MDHEN, CDR2 SYDVKM.

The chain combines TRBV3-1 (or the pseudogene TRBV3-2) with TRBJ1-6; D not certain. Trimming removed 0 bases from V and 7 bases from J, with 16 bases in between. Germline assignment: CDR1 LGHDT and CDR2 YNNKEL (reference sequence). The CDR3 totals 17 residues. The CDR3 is CASSQEAIQRRNSPLHF. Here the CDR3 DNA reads TGTGCCAGCAGCCAAGAGGCCATTCAGAGGAGGAATTCACCCCTCCACTTT.

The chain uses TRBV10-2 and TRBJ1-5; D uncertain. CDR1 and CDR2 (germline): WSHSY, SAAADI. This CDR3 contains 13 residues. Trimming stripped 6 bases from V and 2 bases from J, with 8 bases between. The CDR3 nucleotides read TGCGCCAGCAGGCAGCAGGGCAATCAGCCCCAGCATTTT. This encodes CASRQQGNQPQHF.

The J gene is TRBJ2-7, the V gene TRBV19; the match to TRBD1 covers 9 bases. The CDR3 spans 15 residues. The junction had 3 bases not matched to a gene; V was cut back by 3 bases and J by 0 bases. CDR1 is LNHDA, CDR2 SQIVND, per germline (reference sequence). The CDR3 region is CASSIRGQGSYEQYF. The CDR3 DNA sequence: TGTGCCAGTAGTATTAGGGGACAGGGCTCCTACGAGCAGTACTTC.

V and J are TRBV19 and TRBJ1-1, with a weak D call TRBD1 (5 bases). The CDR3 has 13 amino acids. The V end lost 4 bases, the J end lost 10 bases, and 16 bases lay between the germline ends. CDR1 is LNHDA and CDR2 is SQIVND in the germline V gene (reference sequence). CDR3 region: CASSRQSDISAFF. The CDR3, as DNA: TGTGCCAGTAGTAGGCAATCGGACATTTCAGCTTTCTTT.

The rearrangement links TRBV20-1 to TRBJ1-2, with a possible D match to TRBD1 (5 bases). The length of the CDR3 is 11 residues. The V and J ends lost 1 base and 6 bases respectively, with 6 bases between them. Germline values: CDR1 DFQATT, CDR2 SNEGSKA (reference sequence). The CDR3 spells CSARGGDGYTF. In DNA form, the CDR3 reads TGCAGTGCTAGAGGGGGGGATGGCTACACCTTC.

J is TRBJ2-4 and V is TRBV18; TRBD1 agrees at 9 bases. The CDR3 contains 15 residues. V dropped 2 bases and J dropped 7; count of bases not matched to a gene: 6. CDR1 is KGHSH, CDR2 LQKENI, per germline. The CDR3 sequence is CASSPTRTGVNIQYF. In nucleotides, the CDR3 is TGTGCCAGCTCACCAACGAGGACAGGGGTCAACATTCAGTACTTC.

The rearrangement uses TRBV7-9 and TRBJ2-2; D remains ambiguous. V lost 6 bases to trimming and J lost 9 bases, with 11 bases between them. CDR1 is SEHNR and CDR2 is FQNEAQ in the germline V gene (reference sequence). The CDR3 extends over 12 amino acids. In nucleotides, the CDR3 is TGTGCCAGCAGTCGGGTCCCGCGGGAGCTGTTTTTT. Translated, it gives CASSRVPRELFF. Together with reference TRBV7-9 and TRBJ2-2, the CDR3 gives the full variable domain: DTGVSQNPRHKITKRGQNVTFRCDPISEHNRLYWYRQTLGQGPEFLTYFQNEAQLEKSRLLSDRFSAERPKGSFSTLEIQRTEQGDSAMYLCASSRVPRELFFGEGSRLTVL.

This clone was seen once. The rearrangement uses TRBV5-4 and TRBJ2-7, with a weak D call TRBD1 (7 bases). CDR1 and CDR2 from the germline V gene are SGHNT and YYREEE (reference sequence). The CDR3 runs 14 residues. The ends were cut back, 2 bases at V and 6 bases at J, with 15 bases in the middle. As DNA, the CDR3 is TGTGCCAGCAGCTTTCAGGGGGGCGCCTCCGAGCAGTACTTC. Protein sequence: CASSFQGGASEQYF. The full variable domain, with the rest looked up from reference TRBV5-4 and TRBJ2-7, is ETGVTQSPTHLIKTRGQQVTLRCSSQSGHNTVSWYQQALGQGPQFIFQYYREEENGRGNFPPRFSGLQFPNYSSELNVNALELDDSALYLCASSFQGGASEQYFGPGTRLTVT.

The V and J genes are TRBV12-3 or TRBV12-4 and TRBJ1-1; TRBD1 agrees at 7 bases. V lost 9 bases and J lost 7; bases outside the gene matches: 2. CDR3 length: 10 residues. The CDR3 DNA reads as TGTGCCAGTAACAGGGGTGAAGCTTTCTTT. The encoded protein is CASNRGEAFF.

CDR3 bases: TGTGCCAGCAGCTTCCTACAGGGAGCTAACTATGGCTACACCTTC. Its translation is CASSFLQGANYGYTF. The gene calls are TRBV13 and TRBJ1-2; tentatively, D is TRBD1 (6 bases). There are 15 residues in the CDR3. Germline lookup yields CDR1 PRHDT and CDR2 FYEKMQ (reference sequence). The germline V and J ends were trimmed by 3 bases and 0 bases, with 11 bases remaining between them.

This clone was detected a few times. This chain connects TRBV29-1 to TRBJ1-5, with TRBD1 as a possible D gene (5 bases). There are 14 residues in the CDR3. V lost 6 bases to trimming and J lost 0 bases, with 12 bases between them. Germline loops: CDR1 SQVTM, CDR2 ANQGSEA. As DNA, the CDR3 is TGCAGCGTGCGGGACGGGACTAGCAATCAGCCCCAGCATTTT. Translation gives CSVRDGTSNQPQHF.

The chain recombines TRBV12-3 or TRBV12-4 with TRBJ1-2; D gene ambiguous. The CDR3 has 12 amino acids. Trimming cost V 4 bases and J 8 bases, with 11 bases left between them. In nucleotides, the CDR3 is TGTGCCAGCAGTTCGGTCCTGGGCGGCTACACCTTC. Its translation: CASSSVLGGYTF.